The sequence of this T cell receptor beta chain was determined in a study of CD8 T cells in ankylosing spondylitis. Study outcomes and limitations: As reported, disease-linked clones showed significant enrichment in matched ankylosing spondylitis synovial fluid. Ankylosing spondylitis blood seemed to carry a telltale TCR beta motif made of roughly eight highly homologous variants.

This clonotype showed up many times. Its antigen is still unknown. Germline assignment: CDR1 ENHRY and CDR2 SYGVKD. V gave up 3 bases and J gave up 0 bases; unmatched junction bases: 5. This CDR3 region has 17 residues. TCRdb ran MiXCR on the 5' RACE reads and lists one entry per CDR3 protein. Among 200,000 to 250,000 distinct CDR3 sequences listed, under 12% were seen once. The sample consisted of blood, either unsorted or a sorted T cell fraction (not recorded which). The sequence was collected from a male donor with ankylosing spondylitis or in good health (not recorded which). The rearrangement uses TRBV10-3 and TRBJ2-6, with 7 bases identical to TRBD1. CDR3 sequence (DNA): TGTGCCATCAGTGAAGGGGGCGTAAGCTCTGGGGCCAACGTCCTGACTTTC. Protein product: CAISEGGVSSGANVLTF.